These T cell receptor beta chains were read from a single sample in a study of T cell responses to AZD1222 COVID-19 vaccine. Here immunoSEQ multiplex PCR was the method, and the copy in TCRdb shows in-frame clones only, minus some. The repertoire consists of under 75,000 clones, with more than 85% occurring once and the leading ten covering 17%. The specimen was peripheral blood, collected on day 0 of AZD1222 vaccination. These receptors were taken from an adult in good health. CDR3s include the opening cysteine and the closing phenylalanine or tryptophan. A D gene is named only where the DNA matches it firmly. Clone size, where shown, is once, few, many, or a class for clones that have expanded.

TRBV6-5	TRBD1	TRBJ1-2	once	TGTGCCAGCAGTTACTTAACAGGGGGGGCTGGCTACACCTTC	CASSYLTGGAGYTF
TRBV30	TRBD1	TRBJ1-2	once	TGTGCCTGTCCCGACAGGGTAGGGATTGGCTACACCTTC	CACPDRVGIGYTF
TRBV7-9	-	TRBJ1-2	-	TGTGCCAGCAGCTTCGACTATGGCTACACCTTC	CASSFDYGYTF
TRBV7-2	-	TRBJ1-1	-	TGTGCCAGCAGCTTAGGGACTGAAGCTTTCTTT	CASSLGTEAFF
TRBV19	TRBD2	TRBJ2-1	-	TGTGCCAGTAGCCCGGGACTAGCGGGAGAAAGGCAGTTCTTC	CASSPGLAGERQFF
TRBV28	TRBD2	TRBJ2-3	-	TGTGCCAGCAGTTTACCGGGGGGACGCAACACAGATACGCAGTATTTT	CASSLPGGRNTDTQYF
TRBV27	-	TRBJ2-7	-	TGTGCCAGCAGTCATACGGGGGAGCAGTACTTC	CASSHTGEQYF
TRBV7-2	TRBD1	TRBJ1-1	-	TGTGCCAGCGTCCCAGGGGGCACGGGAAACACTGAAGCTTTCTTT	CASVPGGTGNTEAFF
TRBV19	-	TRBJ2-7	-	TGTGCCAGTAGTACGACAGGACAGAACTACGAGCAGTACTTC	CASSTTGQNYEQYF
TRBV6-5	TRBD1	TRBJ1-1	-	TGTGCCAGCAGCAACTCGGGACAGGGAGGTGAAGCTTTCTTT	CASSNSGQGGEAFF
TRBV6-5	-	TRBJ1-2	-	TGTGCCAGCAGTTACTCGGTCGCAGGGATTTCTGGCTACACCTTC	CASSYSVAGISGYTF
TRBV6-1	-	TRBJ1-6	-	TGTGCCAGCAGTGAAAGCACAGCTAGGGGAAATTCACCCCTCCACTTT	CASSESTARGNSPLHF
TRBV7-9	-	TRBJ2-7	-	TGTGCCAGCAGCTTAGAAGCCTTCGAGCAGTACTTC	CASSLEAFEQYF
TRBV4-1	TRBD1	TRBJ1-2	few	TGCGCCAGCAGCCCACAGGGGAACTATGGCTACACCTTC	CASSPQGNYGYTF
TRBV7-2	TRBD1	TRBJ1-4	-	TGTGCCAGCAGCCCGGGACAGGACCGGGAAAAACTGTTTTTT	CASSPGQDREKLFF
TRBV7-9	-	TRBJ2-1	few	TGTGCCAGCAGCTTAGGGTCCGCTGGGCTAAGCTCCTACAATGAGCAGTTCTTC	CASSLGSAGLSSYNEQFF
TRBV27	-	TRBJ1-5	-	TGTGCCAGCAGACCTCAACAGGGTATAGTCGTGAATCAGCCCCAGCATTTT	CASRPQQGIVVNQPQHF
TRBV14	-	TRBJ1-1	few	TGTGCCAGCAGCCAGGGGAACACTGAAGCTTTCTTT	CASSQGNTEAFF
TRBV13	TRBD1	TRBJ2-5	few	TGTGCCAGCAAGGGCCAGGGGGCGGGGGAGACCCAGTACTTC	CASKGQGAGETQYF
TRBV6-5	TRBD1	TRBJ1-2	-	TGTGCCAGCAGTTACAAGCGACAGGGCTATGGCTACACCTTC	CASSYKRQGYGYTF
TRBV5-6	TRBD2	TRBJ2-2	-	TGTGCCAGCAGCTTGGCCGTTCCAGCGGGAGTCATCGGGGAGCTGTTTTTT	CASSLAVPAGVIGELFF
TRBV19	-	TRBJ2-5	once	TGTGCCAGCCAACCCCTCGGGCAGGGCTGGGAGACCCAGTACTTC	CASQPLGQGWETQYF
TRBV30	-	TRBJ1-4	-	TGTGCCTGGAGTTGGACGGGTGATAATGAAAAACTGTTTTTT	CAWSWTGDNEKLFF
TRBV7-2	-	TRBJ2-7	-	TGTGCCAGCAGCGGAGGGCCCAGGCCGGAAGGGCAGTACTTC	CASSGGPRPEGQYF
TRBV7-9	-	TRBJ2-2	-	TGTGCCAGCAAGACGGGGGCAGCTTTAAACGGGGAGCTGTTTTTT	CASKTGAALNGELFF
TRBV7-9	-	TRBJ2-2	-	TGTGCCAGCAGCACACTAGGAAGGAACGGGGAGCTGTTTTTT	CASSTLGRNGELFF
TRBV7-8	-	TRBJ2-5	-	TGTGCCAGCAGCCGGGGGCTGGGAGAGACCCAGTACTTC	CASSRGLGETQYF
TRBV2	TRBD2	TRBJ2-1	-	TGTGCCAGCGCCGTGGGGACTAGCGGGAGGGGGAATGAGCAGTTCTTC	CASAVGTSGRGNEQFF
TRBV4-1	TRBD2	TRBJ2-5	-	TGCGCCAGCAGCCAAGTGTGGCTAGCGGGGCAAGAGACCCAGTACTTC	CASSQVWLAGQETQYF
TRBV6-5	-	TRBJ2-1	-	TGTGCCAGCAGTTCCTATCAGGTGCGTGAGCAGTTCTTC	CASSSYQVREQFF
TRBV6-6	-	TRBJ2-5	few	TGTGCCAGCACTACCCTACGGGGGAAAGAGACCCAGTACTTC	CASTTLRGKETQYF
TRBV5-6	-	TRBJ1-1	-	TGTGCCAGCAGCTTGGGAAGGGGTGGCACTGAAGCTTTCTTT	CASSLGRGGTEAFF
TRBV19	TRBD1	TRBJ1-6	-	TGTGCCAGTAGCCCGGACAGGGAAACCTATAATTCACCCCTCCACTTT	CASSPDRETYNSPLHF
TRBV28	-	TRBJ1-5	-	TGTGCCAGCAGTTTACCAGGGGACAATCAGCCCCAGCATTTT	CASSLPGDNQPQHF
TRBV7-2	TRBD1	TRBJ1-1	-	TGTGCCAGCAGCTTAGGGGCAGGGGGCACGAACACTGAAGCTTTCTTT	CASSLGAGGTNTEAFF
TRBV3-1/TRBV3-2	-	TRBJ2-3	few	TGTGCCAGCAAACTAAAGGGGGGGACAGATACGCAGTATTTT	CASKLKGGTDTQYF
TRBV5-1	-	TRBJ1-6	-	TGCGCCAGCAGCTTGAGCTCCTATAATTCACCCCTCCACTTT	CASSLSSYNSPLHF
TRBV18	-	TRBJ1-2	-	TGTGCCAGCTCACCACCGACTGGAGGGATGTATGGCTACACCTTC	CASSPPTGGMYGYTF
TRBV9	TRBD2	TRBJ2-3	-	TGTGCCAGCAGCGTCGGGACTAGCGGAATCACAGATACGCAGTATTTT	CASSVGTSGITDTQYF
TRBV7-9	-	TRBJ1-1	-	TGTGCCAGCAGCCTCGACGGCACTGAAGCTTTCTTT	CASSLDGTEAFF
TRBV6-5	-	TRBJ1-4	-	TGTGCCAGCAGTTACGGTCAGAATAATGAAAAACTGTTTTTT	CASSYGQNNEKLFF
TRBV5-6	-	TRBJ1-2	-	TGTGCCAGCAGCTTGGTGGCAGGCCATGTACTAAACTATGGCTACACCTTC	CASSLVAGHVLNYGYTF
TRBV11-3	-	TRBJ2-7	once	TGTGCCAGCAAGGGAACGTACGAGCAGTACTTC	CASKGTYEQYF
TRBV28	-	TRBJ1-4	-	TGTGCCAGCAGTCGGACCCGTGGACGGCTTCGTAGTAACGAAAAACTGTTTTTT	CASSRTRGRLRSNEKLFF
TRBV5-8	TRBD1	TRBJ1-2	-	TGTGCCAGCAGCTTGGTTCCAGGGGGGGACGGCTACACCTTC	CASSLVPGGDGYTF
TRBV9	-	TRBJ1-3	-	TGTGCCAGCAGCCCCCTCGGGGTTTGGGGAAACACCATATATTTT	CASSPLGVWGNTIYF
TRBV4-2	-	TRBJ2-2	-	TGTGCCAGCAGCCAAGAGATGTCTAATACCGGGGAGCTGTTTTTT	CASSQEMSNTGELFF
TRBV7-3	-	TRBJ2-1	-	TGTGCCAGCAGCGCGCGGGGGCCCAATGAGCAGTTCTTC	CASSARGPNEQFF
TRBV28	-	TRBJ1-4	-	TGTGCCAGCAGTCCCCCCCAGGGGCGGGCTAATGAAAAACTGTTTTTT	CASSPPQGRANEKLFF
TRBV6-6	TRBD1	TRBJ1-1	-	TGTGCCAGCAGTTACCCCGGACAGGGTATCACTGAAGCTTTCTTT	CASSYPGQGITEAFF
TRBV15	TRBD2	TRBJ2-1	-	TGTGCCACCAGCAGAGAGATAACCCCCCAGCGGGGGGCAATCAATGAGCAGTTCTTC	CATSREITPQRGAINEQFF
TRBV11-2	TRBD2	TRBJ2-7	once	TGTGCCAGCAGTCGGACTAGCGCTGCCTACGAGCAGTACTTC	CASSRTSAAYEQYF
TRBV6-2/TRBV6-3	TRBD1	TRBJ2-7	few	TGTGCCAGCAGTTCTCGGACAGGGGGCCCCTACGAGCAGTACTTC	CASSSRTGGPYEQYF
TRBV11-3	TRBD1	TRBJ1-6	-	TGTGCCAGCAGCTTAGAAGAATTAGGGGGCAGGGCTCCCCTCCACTTT	CASSLEELGGRAPLHF
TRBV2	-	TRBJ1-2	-	TGTGCCAGCTGCCCAGGGACTGTGGAGTGTGCTAACTATGGCTACACCTTC	CASCPGTVECANYGYTF